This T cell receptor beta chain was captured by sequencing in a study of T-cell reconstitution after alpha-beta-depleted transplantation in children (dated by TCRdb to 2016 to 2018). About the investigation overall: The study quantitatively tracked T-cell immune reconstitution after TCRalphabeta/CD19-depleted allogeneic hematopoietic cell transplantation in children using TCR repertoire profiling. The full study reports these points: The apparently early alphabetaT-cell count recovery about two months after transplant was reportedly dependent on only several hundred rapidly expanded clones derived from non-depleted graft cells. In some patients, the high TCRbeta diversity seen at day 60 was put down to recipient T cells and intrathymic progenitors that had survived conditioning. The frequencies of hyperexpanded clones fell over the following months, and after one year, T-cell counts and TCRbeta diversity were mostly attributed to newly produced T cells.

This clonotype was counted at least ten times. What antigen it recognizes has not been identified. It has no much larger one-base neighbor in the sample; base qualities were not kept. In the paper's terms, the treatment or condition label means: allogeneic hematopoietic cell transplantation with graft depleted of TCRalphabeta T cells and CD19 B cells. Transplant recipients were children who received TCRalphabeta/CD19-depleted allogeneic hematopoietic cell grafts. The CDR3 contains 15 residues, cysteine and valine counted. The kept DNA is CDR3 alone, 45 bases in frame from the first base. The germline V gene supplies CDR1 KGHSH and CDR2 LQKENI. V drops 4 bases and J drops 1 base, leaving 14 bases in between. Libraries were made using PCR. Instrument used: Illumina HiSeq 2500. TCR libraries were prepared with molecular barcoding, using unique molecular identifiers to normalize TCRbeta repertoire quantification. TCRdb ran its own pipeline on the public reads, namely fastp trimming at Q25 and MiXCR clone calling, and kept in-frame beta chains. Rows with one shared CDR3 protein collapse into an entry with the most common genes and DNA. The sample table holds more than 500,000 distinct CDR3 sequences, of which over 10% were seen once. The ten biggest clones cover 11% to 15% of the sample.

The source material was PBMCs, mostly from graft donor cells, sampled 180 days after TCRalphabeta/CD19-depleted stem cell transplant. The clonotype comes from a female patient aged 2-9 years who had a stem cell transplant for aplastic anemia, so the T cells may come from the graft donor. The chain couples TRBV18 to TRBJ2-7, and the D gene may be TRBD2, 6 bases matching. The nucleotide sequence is TGTGCCAGCTCACGACGGGCGGGATCTTCCTACGAGCAGTACGTC. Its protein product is CASSRRAGSSYEQYV.